Listed here are 22 T cell receptor beta chains from one sample, sequenced in a study of shared clonotypes between healthy human individuals. Libraries were prepared by immunoSEQ multiplex PCR; TCRdb keeps only in-frame clonotypes and omits some of them. The table shows fewer than 1.6 million clones, with roughly 98.5% occurring only once. The sequencing input was naive CD4+ T cells sorted from blood. Subset meaning: CD45RA+ positively selected. The origin of the receptors is a man aged 25 to 45 in good health.

The chain has TRBV28 and TRBJ1-5; D gene unclear. In germline, CDR1 is MDHEN, CDR2 SYDVKM. V lost 6 bases and J lost 2, with 8 bases in between. There are 13 residues in the CDR3. DNA for the CDR3: TGTGCCAGCAGGATGGACGGCAATCAGCCCCAGCATTTT. Translating gives CASRMDGNQPQHF. Full variable domain (remainder filled in from reference TRBV28 and TRBJ1-5): DVKVTQSSRYLVKRTGEKVFLECVQDMDHENMFWYRQDPGLGLRLIYFSYDVKMKEKGDIPEGYSVSREKKERFSLILESASTNQTSMYLCASRMDGNQPQHFGDGTRLSIL.

The chain recombines TRBV6-5 with TRBJ2-7; 10 bases match TRBD2. CDR1 and CDR2 (germline): MNHEY, SVGAGI. V gave up 3 bases and J gave up 7 bases; unmatched junction bases: 9. CDR3 length: 15 amino acids. For the CDR3, the DNA is TGTGCCAGCAGTTATATTAAGCGGGAGGGCCAAGAGCAGTACTTC. Encoded protein: CASSYIKREGQEQYF.

This CDR3 is CASRPTSGRAHEQFF. Written as DNA, the CDR3 is TGTGCCAGCAGGCCTACTAGCGGGAGGGCGCATGAGCAGTTCTTC. V gene TRBV28 combines with J gene TRBJ2-1; TRBD2 matches 13 bases. Unmatched junction bases numbered 7, after V lost 6 bases and J lost 8 bases. The germline gives CDR1 MDHEN, CDR2 SYDVKM. The length of the CDR3 is 15 residues.

The V gene is TRBV28, the J gene TRBJ2-5; 8 bases fit TRBD1. This CDR3 region has 15 residues. Germline CDR1 and CDR2: MDHEN and SYDVKM. J gave up 5 bases and V 6 bases, and 11 bases lay outside the gene matches. This CDR3 is CASSLGQGATETQYF. CDR3 nucleotides: TGTGCCAGCAGCCTAGGGCAGGGGGCGACGGAGACCCAGTACTTC.

The V call is TRBV19, the J call TRBJ2-5; 8 bases agree with TRBD1. V lost 1 base and J lost 5; bases outside the gene matches: 9. The CDR3 is 16 residues long. CDR1 and CDR2 from the germline V gene are LNHDA and SQIVND (reference sequence). As DNA, the CDR3 is TGTGCCAGTAGTATAGCCGGCAGGGGGCCTACGGAGACCCAGTACTTC. As protein: CASSIAGRGPTETQYF.

The chain recombines TRBV5-1 with TRBJ1-1, with a weak D call TRBD1 (5 bases). The CDR3 totals 13 residues. The germline V and J ends were trimmed by 1 base and 8 bases, with 12 bases remaining between them. Germline lookup yields CDR1 SGHRS and CDR2 YFSETQ. Here the CDR3 DNA reads TGCGCCAGCAGCTTGCAAATTCAGGGAGAAGCTTTCTTT. Protein: CASSLQIQGEAFF.

Ten or more counts support this clone. The chain is built from TRBV5-4 and TRBJ2-7; D gene ambiguous. V lost 10 bases, J lost 0 bases, and 14 bases lay in between. Germline V gene sequence: CDR1 SGHNT, CDR2 YYREEE (reference sequence). This CDR3 comprises 13 residues. The CDR3 region is CAVQREDSYEQYF. CDR3 nucleotide sequence: TGTGCCGTGCAGAGAGAGGACTCCTACGAGCAGTACTTC. The full variable domain, completed using reference TRBV5-4 and TRBJ2-7, is ETGVTQSPTHLIKTRGQQVTLRCSSQSGHNTVSWYQQALGQGPQFIFQYYREEENGRGNFPPRFSGLQFPNYSSELNVNALELDDSALYLCAVQREDSYEQYFGPGTRLTVT.

The chain recombines TRBV11-3 with TRBJ2-1, with unresolved D. CDR3 length: 14 amino acids. CDR1 is SGHNT, CDR2 YENEEA, per germline. V was cut by 0 bases and J by 3 bases, with 6 bases left in between. The CDR3 region is CASSLEAGYNEQFF. The CDR3, as DNA: TGTGCCAGCAGCTTAGAAGCTGGCTACAATGAGCAGTTCTTC.

V usage is TRBV7-2 and J usage is TRBJ2-7, with 11 bases matching TRBD2. Germline assignment: CDR1 SGHTA and CDR2 FQGNSA. The CDR3 sequence is 16 residues long. The V segment lost 0 bases and the J segment 3 bases; nucleotides outside the gene matches: 4. CDR3 protein: CASSLALAGGYYEQYF. In nucleotides, the CDR3 is TGTGCCAGCAGCTTAGCCCTAGCGGGAGGTTACTACGAGCAGTACTTC. The entire variable domain, with the rest obtained from reference TRBV7-2 and TRBJ2-7, is as follows: GAGVSQSPSNKVTEKGKDVELRCDPISGHTALYWYRQSLGQGLEFLIYFQGNSAPDKSGLPSDRFSAERTGGSVSTLTIQRTQQEDSAVYLCASSLALAGGYYEQYFGPGTRLTVT.

Turning to this clone: Within the sample, other DNA sequences also encode this same CDR3. The CDR3 sequence: CASSTGGNTGELFF. The CDR3 DNA reads TGCGCCAGCTCGACAGGGGGAAACACCGGGGAGCTGTTTTTT. V is TRBV5-1 and J is TRBJ2-2; 9 nucleotides agree with TRBD1. V gave up 7 bases and J gave up 2 bases; unmatched junction bases: 3. The CDR3 runs 14 residues. Per the germline V gene, CDR1 is SGHRS and CDR2 is YFSETQ.

The chain uses TRBV10-3 and TRBJ2-1; TRBD1 matches at 9 bases. The CDR3 sequence is 16 residues long. V lost 0 bases, J lost 7 bases, and 7 bases stayed unmatched. CDR1 is ENHRY and CDR2 is SYGVKD in the germline V gene. CDR3 sequence (DNA): TGTGCCATCAGTGAGTCCCCGGACAGGGGTGGTAATGAGCAGTTCTTC. It translates to CAISESPDRGGNEQFF.

V and J are TRBV29-1 and TRBJ1-1, with TRBD1 as a possible D gene (5 bases). Germline CDR1 SQVTM, CDR2 ANQGSEA. V dropped 4 bases and J dropped 6 bases, with 15 bases sitting between them. The CDR3 is 13 residues long. The CDR3 DNA is TGCAGCGTTGTTGGCAGGGCCAAGGCTGAAGCTTTCTTT. It is translated as CSVVGRAKAEAFF.

This chain joins TRBV6-5 and TRBJ1-5; 8 bases align to TRBD1. Germline values: CDR1 MNHEY, CDR2 SVGAGI. This CDR3 comprises 15 residues. V trimming: 6 bases; J trimming: 6 bases; junction bases outside the gene matches: 10. As DNA, the CDR3 is TGTGCCAGCAGACAACAGGGGGTTTCGGGTCAGCCCCAGCATTTT. Amino acid sequence: CASRQQGVSGQPQHF.

This clone has just one count. The chain recombines TRBV7-3 with TRBJ2-7, with TRBD1 matching over 10 bases. Germline V gene data show CDR1 as SGHTA and CDR2 as FQGTGA. V lost 6 bases and J lost 4; bases outside the gene matches: 3. The CDR3 extends over 13 amino acids. The CDR3 bases are TGTGCCAGCAGTCAGGACAGGGGGTACGAGCAGTACTTC. It encodes CASSQDRGYEQYF.

This chain connects TRBV7-9 to TRBJ2-5; D might be TRBD1 (6 bases). This CDR3 has 14 residues. V lost 5 bases and J 1 base, leaving 11 bases between the germline ends. The germline gives CDR1 SEHNR, CDR2 FQNEAQ (reference sequence). Written as DNA, the CDR3 is TGTGCCAGCAGCGTGGACAGCCTCCAAGAGACCCAGTACTTC. Amino acids: CASSVDSLQETQYF.

The chain is built from TRBV28 and TRBJ2-7; D call uncertain. Trimming stripped 6 bases from V and 1 base from J, with 13 bases between. CDR3 length: 14 amino acids. Germline V CDR1 and CDR2: MDHEN, SYDVKM. The CDR3 bases are TGTGCCAGCAGCCCCCGCCACCTATCCTACGAGCAGTACTTC. Residues: CASSPRHLSYEQYF.

This clone was recorded once. The CDR3 region has the DNA TGCGCCAGCAGCCAAGATTCTAGCGGGATCCCCTACGAGCAGTACTTC. Its protein product is CASSQDSSGIPYEQYF. The chain carries TRBV4-1 and TRBJ2-7; 9 bases are shared with TRBD2. This CDR3 has 16 amino acids. Germline loops: CDR1 MGHRA, CDR2 YSYEKL. The trim removed 0 bases at V and 2 bases at J, leaving 5 bases unmatched.

The chain links TRBV9 to TRBJ2-7; no clear D gene. The CDR3 contains 13 residues. Germline V CDR1 and CDR2: SGDLS, YYNGEE. Trimming left V 7 bases short and J 0 bases short, with 11 bases between. The CDR3 DNA is TGTGCCAGCGCCCCCCAGAGCTCCTACGAGCAGTACTTC. This translates into CASAPQSSYEQYF.

The chain carries TRBV15 and TRBJ2-7; TRBD2 matches at 14 bases. The CDR3 runs to 16 residues. V lost 8 bases to trimming and J lost 1 base; unmatched junction nucleotides: 7. Germline assignment: CDR1 LNHNV and CDR2 YYDKDF (reference sequence). The CDR3 loop reads CATRTGLAGGSYEQYF. Written as DNA, the CDR3 is TGTGCCACCCGGACCGGACTAGCGGGAGGATCCTACGAGCAGTACTTC.

This chain links TRBV28 with TRBJ1-5; a weak D match, TRBD1 (6 bases). CDR1 MDHEN and CDR2 SYDVKM come from the germline V gene. Trimming cost V 3 bases and J 7 bases, with 13 bases left between them. This CDR3 spans 14 amino acids. The CDR3 region is CASSFRGRAQPQHF. CDR3 coding DNA: TGTGCCAGCAGTTTCAGGGGTCGGGCACAGCCCCAGCATTTT.

The chain combines TRBV7-6 with TRBJ2-7, with D tentatively TRBD1 (5 bases). V was clipped by 5 bases and J by 5 bases, with 19 bases between them. This CDR3 has 15 residues. Germline CDR1 reads SGHVS; CDR2 reads FNYEAQ. CDR3 coding DNA: TGTGCCAGCAGCGCGACCACAGGTTTGCGGAACGAGCAGTACTTC. Its translation is CASSATTGLRNEQYF.

The chain employs TRBV6-5 and TRBJ1-4, with D unclear. This CDR3 comprises 15 residues. The germline CDR1 and CDR2 sequences are MNHEY and SVGAGI. Trimming removed 7 bases at V and 2 bases at J, with 14 bases between. The CDR3 spells CASTLMVGTNEKLFF. The CDR3 DNA reads TGTGCCAGCACCCTGATGGTAGGGACTAATGAAAAACTGTTTTTT.